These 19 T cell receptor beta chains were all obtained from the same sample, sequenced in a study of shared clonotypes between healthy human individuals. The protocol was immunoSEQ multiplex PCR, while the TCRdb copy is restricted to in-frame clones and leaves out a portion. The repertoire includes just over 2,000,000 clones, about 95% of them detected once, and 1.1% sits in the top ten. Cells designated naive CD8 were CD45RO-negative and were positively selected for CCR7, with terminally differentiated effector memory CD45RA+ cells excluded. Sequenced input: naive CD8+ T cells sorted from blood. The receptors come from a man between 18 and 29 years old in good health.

CDR3 in DNA: TGTGCCAGCGCAATCCAACCCTTAGGGTATGGCTACACCTTC. Protein product: CASAIQPLGYGYTF. The V and J genes are TRBV27 and TRBJ1-2, with unresolved D. Germline V lookup: CDR1 MNHEY, CDR2 SMNVEV (reference sequence). V lost 8 bases and J 5 bases, leaving 18 bases between the germline ends. The CDR3 runs 14 residues.

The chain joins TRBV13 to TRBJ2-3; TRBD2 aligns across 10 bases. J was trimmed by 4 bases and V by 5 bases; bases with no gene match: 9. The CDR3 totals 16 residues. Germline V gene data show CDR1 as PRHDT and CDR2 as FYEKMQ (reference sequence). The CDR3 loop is CASSGIAGGGPDTQYF. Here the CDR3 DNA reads TGTGCCAGCAGCGGGATAGCGGGGGGAGGGCCAGATACGCAGTATTTT.

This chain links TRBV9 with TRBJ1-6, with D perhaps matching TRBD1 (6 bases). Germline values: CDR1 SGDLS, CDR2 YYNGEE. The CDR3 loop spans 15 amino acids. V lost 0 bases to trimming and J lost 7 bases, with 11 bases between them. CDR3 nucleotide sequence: TGTGCCAGCAGCGTAGCGGGGGGCTCCAATTCACCCCTCCACTTT. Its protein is CASSVAGGSNSPLHF.

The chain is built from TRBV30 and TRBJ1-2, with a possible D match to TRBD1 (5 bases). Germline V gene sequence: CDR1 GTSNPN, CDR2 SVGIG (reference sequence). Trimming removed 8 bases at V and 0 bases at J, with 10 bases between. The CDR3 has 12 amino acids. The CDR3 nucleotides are TGTGCCGGAGACAGCGCTAACTATGGCTACACCTTC. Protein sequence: CAGDSANYGYTF.

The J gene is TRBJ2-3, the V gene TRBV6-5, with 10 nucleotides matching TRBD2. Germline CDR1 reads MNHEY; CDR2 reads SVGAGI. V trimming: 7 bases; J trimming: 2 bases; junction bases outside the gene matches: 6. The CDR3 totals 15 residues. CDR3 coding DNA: TGTGCCAGCACCTGGACTAGCGGCCACACAGATACGCAGTATTTT. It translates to CASTWTSGHTDTQYF.

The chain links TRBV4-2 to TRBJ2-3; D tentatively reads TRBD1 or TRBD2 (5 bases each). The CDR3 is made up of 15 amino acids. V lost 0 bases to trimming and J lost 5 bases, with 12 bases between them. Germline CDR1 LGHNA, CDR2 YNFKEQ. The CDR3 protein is CASSQEGEPRDTQYF. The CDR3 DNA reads TGTGCCAGCAGCCAAGAGGGGGAGCCCAGAGATACGCAGTATTTT.

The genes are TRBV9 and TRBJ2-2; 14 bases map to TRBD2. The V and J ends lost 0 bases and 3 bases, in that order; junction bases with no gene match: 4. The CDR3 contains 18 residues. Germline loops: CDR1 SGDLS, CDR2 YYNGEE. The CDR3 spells CASSVGGLAGAYTGELFF. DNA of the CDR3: TGTGCCAGCAGCGTAGGGGGACTAGCGGGAGCTTACACCGGGGAGCTGTTTTTT.

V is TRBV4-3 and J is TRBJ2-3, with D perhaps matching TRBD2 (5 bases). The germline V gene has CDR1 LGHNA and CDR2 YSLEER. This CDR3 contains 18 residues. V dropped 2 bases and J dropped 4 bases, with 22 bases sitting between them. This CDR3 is CASSQPSAGAEGADTQYF. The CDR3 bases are TGCGCCAGCAGCCAACCATCGGCGGGTGCCGAGGGAGCAGATACGCAGTATTTT.

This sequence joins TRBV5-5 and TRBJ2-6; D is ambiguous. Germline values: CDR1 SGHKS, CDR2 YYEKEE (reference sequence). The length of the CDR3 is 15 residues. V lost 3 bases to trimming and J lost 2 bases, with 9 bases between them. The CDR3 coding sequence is TGTGCCAGCAGCTGGACGGGTCCTGGGGCCAACGTCCTGACTTTC. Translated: CASSWTGPGANVLTF.

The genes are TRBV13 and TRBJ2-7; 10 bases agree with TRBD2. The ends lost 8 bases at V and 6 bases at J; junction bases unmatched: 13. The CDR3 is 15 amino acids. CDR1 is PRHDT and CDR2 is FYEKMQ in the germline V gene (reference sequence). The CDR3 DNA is TGTGCCAGCTGGCTGGGGCTAGCGGGGGTAGGCGAGCAGTACTTC. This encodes CASWLGLAGVGEQYF.

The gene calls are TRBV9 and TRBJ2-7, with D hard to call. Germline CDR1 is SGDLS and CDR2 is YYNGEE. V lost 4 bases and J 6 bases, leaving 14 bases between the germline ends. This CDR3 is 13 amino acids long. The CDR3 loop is CASSLTGGREQYF. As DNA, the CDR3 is TGTGCCAGCAGCTTAACCGGTGGCCGCGAGCAGTACTTC. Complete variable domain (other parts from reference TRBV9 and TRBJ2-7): DSGVTQTPKHLITATGQRVTLRCSPRSGDLSVYWYQQSLDQGLQFLIQYYNGEERAKGNILERFSAQQFPDLHSELNLSSLELGDSALYFCASSLTGGREQYFGPGTRLTVT.

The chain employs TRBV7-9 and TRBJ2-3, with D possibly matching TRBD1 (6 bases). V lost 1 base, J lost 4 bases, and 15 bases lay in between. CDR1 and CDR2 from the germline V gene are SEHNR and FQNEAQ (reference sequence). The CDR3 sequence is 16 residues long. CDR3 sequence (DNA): TGTGCCAGCAGCTTAGAGGTCAGGGGTTCCTCAGATACGCAGTATTTT. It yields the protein CASSLEVRGSSDTQYF.

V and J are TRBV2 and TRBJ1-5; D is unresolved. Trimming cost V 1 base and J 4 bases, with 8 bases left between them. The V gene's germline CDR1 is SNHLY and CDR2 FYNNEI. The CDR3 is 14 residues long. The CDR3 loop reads CASSEVTDNQPQHF. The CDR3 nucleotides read TGTGCCAGCAGTGAAGTCACAGATAATCAGCCCCAGCATTTT.

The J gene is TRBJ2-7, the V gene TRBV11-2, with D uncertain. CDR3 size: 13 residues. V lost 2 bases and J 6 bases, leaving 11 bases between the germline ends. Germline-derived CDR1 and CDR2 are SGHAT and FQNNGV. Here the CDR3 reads CASSLLVAGEQYF. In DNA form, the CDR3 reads TGTGCCAGCAGCTTACTCGTGGCTGGCGAGCAGTACTTC.

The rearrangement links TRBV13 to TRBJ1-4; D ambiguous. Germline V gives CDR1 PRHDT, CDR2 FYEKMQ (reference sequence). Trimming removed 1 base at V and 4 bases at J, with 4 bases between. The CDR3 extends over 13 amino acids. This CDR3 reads CASSLVGNEKLFF. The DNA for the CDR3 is TGTGCCAGCAGCTTAGTAGGTAATGAAAAACTGTTTTTT.

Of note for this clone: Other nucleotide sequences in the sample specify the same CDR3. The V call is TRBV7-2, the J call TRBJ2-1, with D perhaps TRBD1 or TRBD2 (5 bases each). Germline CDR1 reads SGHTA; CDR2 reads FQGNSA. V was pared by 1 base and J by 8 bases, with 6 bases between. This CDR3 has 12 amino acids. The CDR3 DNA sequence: TGTGCCAGCAGCTTAGGGGGGTATGAGCAGTTCTTC. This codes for CASSLGGYEQFF.

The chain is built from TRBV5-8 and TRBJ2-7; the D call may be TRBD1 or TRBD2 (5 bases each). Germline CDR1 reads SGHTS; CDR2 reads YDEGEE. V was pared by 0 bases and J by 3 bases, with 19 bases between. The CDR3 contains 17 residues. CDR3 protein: CASSLAVWDVSNYEQYF. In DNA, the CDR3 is TGTGCCAGCAGCTTGGCCGTTTGGGACGTAAGTAACTACGAGCAGTACTTC.

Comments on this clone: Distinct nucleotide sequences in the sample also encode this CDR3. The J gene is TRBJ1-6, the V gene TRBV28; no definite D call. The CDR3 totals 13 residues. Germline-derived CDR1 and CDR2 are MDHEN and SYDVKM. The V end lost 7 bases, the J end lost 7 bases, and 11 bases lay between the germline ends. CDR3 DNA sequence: TGTGCCAGCACCCTCGGAGGAAATTCACCCCTCCACTTT. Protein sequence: CASTLGGNSPLHF.

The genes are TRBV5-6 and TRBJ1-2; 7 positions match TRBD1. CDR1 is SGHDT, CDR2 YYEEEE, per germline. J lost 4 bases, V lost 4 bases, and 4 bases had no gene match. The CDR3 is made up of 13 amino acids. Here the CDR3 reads CASSAGQSYGYTF. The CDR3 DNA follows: TGTGCCAGCAGCGCGGGACAGAGCTATGGCTACACCTTC.